This TCR beta chain derives from a study of CD8+ T cells in alopecia areata. Overall study: Treated patients were dosed with oral tofacitinib, taking 5 to 10 mg twice daily. Overall study findings and caveats: Many expanded lesional clones stayed in scalp and blood while on tofacitinib. Besides other cells, scalp samples also yield sequences of resident alphabeta T cells from normal skin.

cDNA reverse transcribed from extracted RNA served as the sequencing template. Here immunoSEQ multiplex PCR was the method, and the copy in TCRdb shows in-frame clones only, minus some. The data show around 110,000 clones, around 50% seen once. To note about this clone: Its target is not known.

The CDR3 runs 14 residues. V shed 0 bases and J shed 2 bases, with 6 bases lying between them. In germline, CDR1 is SGHRS, CDR2 YFSETQ. Documented treatment: oral pan-JAK inhibitor, 5-10 mg twice daily. Lesional scalp tissue (obtained by punch biopsy) and peripheral blood were collected from alopecia areata patients. Sequences were derived from CD8+ T cells sorted from blood, sampled at week 24, from a patient treated with tofacitinib. The TCR comes from a human donor with alopecia areata. The chain couples TRBV5-1 to TRBJ2-1, with D unresolved. In DNA, the CDR3 is TGCGCCAGCAGCTTGGACAGAGCCTACAATGAGCAGTTCTTC. The encoded protein is CASSLDRAYNEQFF.